This T cell receptor beta chain comes out of a study of shared clonotypes between healthy human individuals (dated by TCRdb to between 2020 and 2021). For context, the study as a whole: A couple of women and a few men aged 18 to 49 years were included in the cohort. For each donor, CD4 naive and CD4 memory were each run on three plates, CD8 naive on two plates, and CD8 memory on one plate. To estimate repertoire size and how much clonotype sharing occurs between individuals, the study deeply sequenced the blood TCR repertoires of 4 to 6 healthy adults. Different laboratories and diverse techniques were used to prepare libraries and sequence TCR repertoires, to increase sequencing depth and limit assay-specific biases. Per donor, leukapheresis produced somewhere between about 0.94 and 9 billion PBMCs. Overall results and qualifications from the work: Only blood was sampled, and tissue TCR repertoires likely differ from those in blood. Across four donors, 5% to 6% of naive CD4, roughly 3.8% of naive CD8, under 2.5% of memory CD4, and under 0.45% of memory CD8 clonotypes were shared. Pairwise subsampling indicated that sequencing depth was expected to affect the degree of clonotype sharing among donors. Naive subsets generally had larger estimated clonotype richness than memory subsets did. Incomplete sequencing was indicated by rarefaction of sorted-subset datasets, despite the large sequencing depth. The genetic and exposure-history diversity represented was limited by the small number of donors. Compared with non-shared clonotypes, clonotypes shared by all four sorted-subset donors had higher generation probabilities.

Its CDR3 holds 16 amino acids, cysteine through phenylalanine. Solely the CDR3 DNA is kept, with 48 bases framed from the first base. V is cut by 1 base and J by 0 bases, and the space between the germline ends is 12 bases. Reading the germline V gene gives CDR1 MGHDK and CDR2 SYGVNS. TCR CDR3 regions were amplified from genomic DNA by multiplex PCR using the deep immunoSEQ assay. For each cell subset, the extracted genomic DNA was distributed evenly across all wells of several immunoSEQ 96-well plates, and each plate served as one replicate. For sorted subsets, each replicate PCR was loaded with about 200 ng genomic DNA, equivalent to 25,000 to 35,000 T cell genomes. The purified libraries were quantified using a Qubit 3.0 fluorometer, sized with a Bioanalyzer 2100, and then quantified again using the KAPA Library Quantification kit. Each immunoSEQ 96-well plate was sequenced on its own single-read 150-cycle Illumina NextSeq 550 flow cell. On the authors' methods: Because the immunoSEQ output held only junctional sequences and lacked quality scores, the filtering could not match the filtering applied to full-length reads. Sequences were annotated with PyIR, a Python wrapper for IgBLAST v1.9, and V/J genes and CDR3 were assigned using IMGT germline references. Reads were filtered out if the reads had weak V/J assignments (E-value above 1e-6), no CDR3, stop codons, out-of-frame junctions, or ambiguous translated residues. V3J clonotypes were defined as sequences sharing the same inferred V gene, J gene, and CDR3 amino acid sequence. Percentage overlap between repertoires was calculated by dividing the number of shared unique clonotypes by the size of the smaller repertoire. Repertoire richness was assessed with RTK rarefaction, the Chao1 estimator, and Recon v2.1 estimates of unobserved clonotypes. For all TCRbeta clonotypes obtained by the gDNA method from four donors, generation probabilities were computed with OLGA. The table comes from immuneACCESS by way of TCRdb, which keeps in-frame sequences with V and J called. Part of the clones is missing from these tables; in studies checked, under half for an unresolved V gene and the rest for unknown reasons. V, J and clone size are taken as reported in that table, and D and trimming were inferred from the DNA itself. For this sample the table gives approximately 600,000 clones, of which approximately 96% were detected only once. The ten largest account for about 0.11% of the sample.

CD8 naive samples were CD45RO-negative cells positively selected for CCR7, giving a CD45RA+CCR7+ population that excluded TemRA cells. Healthy HIV-negative adults with no recently reported acute infections or vaccinations were included as donors. Every donor was a Caucasian adult residing in Nashville, Tennessee, USA. Blood was obtained by leukapheresis, after which PBMCs were separated by Ficoll-Histopaque density gradient centrifugation and cryopreserved in liquid nitrogen vapor phase. Purity and quantity of every magnetically sorted T cell population were checked by analytical flow cytometry. Each sorted fraction had its genomic DNA isolated and then quantified by UV absorbance on a Nanodrop 2000c. This clone was picked up one time. The specificity of this receptor is unknown. No much larger clone exists at a distance of one base, and base qualities are not known.

The chain employs TRBV25-1 and TRBJ2-5; the D segment could be TRBD1, given 6 matching bases. This TCR was recovered from a woman in her 30s in good health. Material: naive CD8+ T cells sorted from blood. The cell subset or site label corresponds to: CD45RA+CCR7+. The CDR3 sequence is CASSEFSGDYQETQYF. The nucleotide sequence reads as follows: TGTGCCAGCAGTGAATTCTCAGGGGATTACCAAGAGACCCAGTACTTC.